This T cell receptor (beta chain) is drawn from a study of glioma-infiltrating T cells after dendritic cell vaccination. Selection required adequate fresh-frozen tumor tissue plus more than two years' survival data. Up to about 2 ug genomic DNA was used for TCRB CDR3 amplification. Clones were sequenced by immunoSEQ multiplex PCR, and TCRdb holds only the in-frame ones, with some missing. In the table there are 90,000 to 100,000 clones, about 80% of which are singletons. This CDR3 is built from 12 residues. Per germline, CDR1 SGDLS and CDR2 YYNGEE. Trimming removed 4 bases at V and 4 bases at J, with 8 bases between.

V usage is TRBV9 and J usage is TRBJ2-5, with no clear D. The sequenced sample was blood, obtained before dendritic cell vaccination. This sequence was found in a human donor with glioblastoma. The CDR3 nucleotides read TGTGCCAGCAGCTCACACCGAGAGACCCAGTACTTC. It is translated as CASSSHRETQYF.